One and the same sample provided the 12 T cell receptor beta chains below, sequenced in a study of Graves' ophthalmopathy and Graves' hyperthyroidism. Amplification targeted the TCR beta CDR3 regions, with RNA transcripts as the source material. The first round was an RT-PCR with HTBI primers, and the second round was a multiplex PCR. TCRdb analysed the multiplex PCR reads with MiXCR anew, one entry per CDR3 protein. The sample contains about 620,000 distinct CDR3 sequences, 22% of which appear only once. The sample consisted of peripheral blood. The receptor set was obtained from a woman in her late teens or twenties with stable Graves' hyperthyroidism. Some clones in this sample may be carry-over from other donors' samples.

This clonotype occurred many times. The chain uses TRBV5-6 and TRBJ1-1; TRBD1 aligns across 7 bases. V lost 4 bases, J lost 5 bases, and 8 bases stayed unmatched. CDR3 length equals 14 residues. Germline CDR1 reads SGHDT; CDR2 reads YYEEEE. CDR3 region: CASSDTGARTEAFF. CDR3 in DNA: TGTGCCAGCAGCGATACAGGGGCGAGGACTGAAGCTTTCTTT.

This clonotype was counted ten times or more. This CDR3 is CASSPVRGDHEQYF. CDR3 sequence (DNA): TGTGCCAGCAGTCCCGTTAGGGGGGACCACGAGCAGTACTTC. The genes are TRBV12-3 or TRBV12-4 and TRBJ2-7; D may correspond to TRBD1 or TRBD2 (6 bases each). Trimming cost V 5 bases and J 5 bases, with 16 bases left between them. This CDR3 spans 14 amino acids.

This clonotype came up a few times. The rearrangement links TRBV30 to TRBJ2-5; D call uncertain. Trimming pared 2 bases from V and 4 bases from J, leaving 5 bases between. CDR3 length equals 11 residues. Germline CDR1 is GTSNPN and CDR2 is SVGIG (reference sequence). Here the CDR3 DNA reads TGTGCCTGGAGTCCGGGAGAGACCCAGTACTTC. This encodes CAWSPGETQYF.

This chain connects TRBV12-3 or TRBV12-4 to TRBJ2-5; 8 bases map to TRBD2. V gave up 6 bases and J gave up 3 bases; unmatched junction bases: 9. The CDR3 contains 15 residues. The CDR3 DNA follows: TGTGCCAGCAGGGGGTGGGGACTAGAGGAAGAGACCCAGTACTTC. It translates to CASRGWGLEEETQYF.

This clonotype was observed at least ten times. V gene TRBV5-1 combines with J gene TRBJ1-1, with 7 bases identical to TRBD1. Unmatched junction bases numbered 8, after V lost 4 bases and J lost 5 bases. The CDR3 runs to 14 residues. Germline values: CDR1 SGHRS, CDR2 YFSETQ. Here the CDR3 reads CASSPNRGGTEAFF. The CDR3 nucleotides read TGCGCCAGCAGCCCGAACAGGGGTGGGACTGAAGCTTTCTTT.

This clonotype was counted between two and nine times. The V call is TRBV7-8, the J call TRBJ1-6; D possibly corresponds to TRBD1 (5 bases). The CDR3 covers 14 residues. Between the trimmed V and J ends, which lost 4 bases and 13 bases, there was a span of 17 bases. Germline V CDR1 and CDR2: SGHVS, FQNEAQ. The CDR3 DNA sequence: TGTGCCAGCAGCTGGGAGGGACTACGCTCGCCCCTCCACTTT. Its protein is CASSWEGLRSPLHF.

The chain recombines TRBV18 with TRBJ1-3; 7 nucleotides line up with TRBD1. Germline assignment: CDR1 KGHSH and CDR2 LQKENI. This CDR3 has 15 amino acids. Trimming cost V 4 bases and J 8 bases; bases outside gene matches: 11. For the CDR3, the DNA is TGTGCCAGCTCACTTACAGGGGCCTCGAGTGACACCATATATTTT. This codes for CASSLTGASSDTIYF.

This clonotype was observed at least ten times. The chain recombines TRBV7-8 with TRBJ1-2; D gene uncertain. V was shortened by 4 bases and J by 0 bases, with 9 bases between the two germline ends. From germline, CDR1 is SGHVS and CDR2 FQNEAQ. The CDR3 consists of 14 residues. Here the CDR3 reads CASSSSGTNYGYTF. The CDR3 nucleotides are TGTGCCAGCAGCTCCTCCGGGACTAACTATGGCTACACCTTC.

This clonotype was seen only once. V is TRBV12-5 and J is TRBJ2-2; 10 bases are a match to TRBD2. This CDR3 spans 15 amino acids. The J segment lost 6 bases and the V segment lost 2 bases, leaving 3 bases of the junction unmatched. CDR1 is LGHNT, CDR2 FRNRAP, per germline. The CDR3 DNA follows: TGTGCTAGTGGTTTGCGGCTAGCGGGAGCCGGGGAGCTGTTTTTT. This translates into CASGLRLAGAGELFF.

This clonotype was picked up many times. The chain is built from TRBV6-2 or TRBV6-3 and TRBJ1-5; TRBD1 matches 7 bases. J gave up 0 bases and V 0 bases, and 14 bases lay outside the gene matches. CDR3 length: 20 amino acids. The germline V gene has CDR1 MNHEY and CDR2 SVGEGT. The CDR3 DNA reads TGTGCCAGCAGTTACTCGAATTCACAGGGGCCCGATTATAGCAATCAGCCCCAGCATTTT. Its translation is CASSYSNSQGPDYSNQPQHF.

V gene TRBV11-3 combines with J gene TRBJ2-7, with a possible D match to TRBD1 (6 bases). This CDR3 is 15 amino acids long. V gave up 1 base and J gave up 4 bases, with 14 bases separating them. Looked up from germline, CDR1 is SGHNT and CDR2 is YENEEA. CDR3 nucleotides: TGTGCCAGCAGCTTAGGGCAGGGGATCGGTTACGAGCAGTACTTC. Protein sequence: CASSLGQGIGYEQYF.

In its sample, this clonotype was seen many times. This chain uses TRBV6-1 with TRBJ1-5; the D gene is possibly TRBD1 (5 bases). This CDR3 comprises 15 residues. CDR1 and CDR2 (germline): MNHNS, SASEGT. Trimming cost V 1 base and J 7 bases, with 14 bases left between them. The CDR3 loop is CASSEGPGPEQPQHF. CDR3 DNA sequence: TGTGCCAGCAGTGAAGGGCCAGGGCCGGAACAGCCCCAGCATTTT.